A selection of T cell receptor beta chains follows, all from one sample in a study of T cells in tuberculosis. TCRdb keeps only in-frame clones here, not all; method: immunoSEQ multiplex PCR. The table shows some 10,000 clones, with approximately 94% occurring only once. Sequenced sample: PBMCs. These TCRs come from an adult with tuberculosis. The conserved cysteine and the conserved F or W are not part of the CDR3 here. The order of the fields is D gene, CDR3 length, V gene, clone size, CDR3 protein. The D gene is left open where the match is weak. A row's size may be missing; if present it is once, few, many or a size class.

TRBD2 | 16 | TRBV4-1 | NA | ASSRGLAGGLAKNIQY
TRBD1 | 12 | TRBV2 | NA | ASSSTGVGNIQY
TRBD1 | 11 | TRBV6-5 | NA | ASSYRDRSEAF
TRBD1 | 18 | TRBV9 | NA | ASSLFPGGQGSIIPGELF
NA | 12 | TRBV9 | NA | ASSAPTGTNGYT
TRBD1 | 12 | TRBV9 | once | ASARQGKENTIY
NA | 9 | TRBV9 | NA | ASRGRDGHT
NA | 9 | TRBV6-1 | NA | ASTNSMGYT
NA | 14 | TRBV4-1 | once | ASSQDEGLTNGEVF
TRBD2 | 14 | TRBV19 | NA | ASSMGLAVYQETQY
TRBD2 | 13 | TRBV7-9 | few | ASSSPGLAVYEQY
TRBD2 | 13 | TRBV7-2 | NA | ASSSRAGGPDTQY
NA | 11 | TRBV5-4 | NA | ATKAGAQETQY
NA | 13 | TRBV6-1 | NA | ASSEAEHFNSPLH
NA | 12 | TRBV11-2 | NA | ASSPDRLNTEAF
TRBD2 | 15 | TRBV19 | NA | ASSLATLAGVGNEQF
NA | 10 | TRBV7-6 | NA | ASSRAGETQY
TRBD2 | 15 | TRBV7-3 | few | ASSLTGLAGTSYEQY
NA | 12 | TRBV7-7 | once | ASSPGILAGELF
NA | 12 | TRBV9 | NA | ASSVGQADEKLF
NA | 10 | TRBV2 | NA | ASSAKAGEQY
NA | 13 | TRBV9 | NA | ASSPREGGVGEQF
NA | 12 | TRBV7-9 | NA | ASRLQGEGTEAF
TRBD2 | 14 | TRBV4-1 | NA | ASSLSTGTSGYEQY
TRBD1 | 15 | TRBV5-6 | NA | ASKEGQRISGANVLT
NA | 11 | TRBV5-8 | NA | ALSVPLNNEQF
TRBD2 | 17 | TRBV6-1 | NA | ASSEAQILAGSNTDTQY
TRBD2 | 14 | TRBV5-1 | NA | ASSTTTSGATGELF
NA | 13 | TRBV10-3 | NA | AISESTEMNTEAF
TRBD1 | 9 | TRBV5-4 | NA | ASSRDRIAF
TRBD2 | 14 | TRBV5-1 | NA | ASSPGSSGGVDTQY
TRBD1 | 10 | TRBV30 | NA | AWRTGNYEQY
NA | 14 | TRBV10-3 | NA | AISESDAGGTDTQY
NA | 12 | TRBV5-1 | NA | ASSLGQTVPEAF
NA | 11 | TRBV15 | NA | ATRPSSGNTIY
TRBD1 | 13 | TRBV29-1 | NA | SVVLRDRAPYEQY
TRBD2 | 16 | TRBV7-6 | NA | ASSLEHPASTSGSRQY
TRBD1 | 13 | TRBV2 | once | ASSGLDRGKNTIY
NA | 11 | TRBV28 | NA | ASSLGGIGGYT
NA | 11 | TRBV25-1 | few | ASSEWAGETQY
NA | 11 | TRBV5-6 | NA | ASSLVTDYEQY
TRBD1 | 10 | TRBV7-2 | once | ASSSDRPEQY
NA | 11 | TRBV2 | NA | AGSSEAAGEQY
TRBD2 | 13 | TRBV15 | once | ATSWTSGSLKTQY
TRBD1 | 17 | TRBV12-5 | NA | ASGGFPGQGARETNGYT
TRBD2 | 14 | TRBV28 | NA | ASSIGTSGSYNEQF
NA | 10 | TRBV6-6 | NA | AGRQENYGYT
TRBD2 | 16 | TRBV29-1 | NA | SVEGASGRAWDTDTQY
TRBD2 | 13 | TRBV7-6 | NA | ASSHSGGSSYEQY
NA | 12 | TRBV9 | NA | ASSLEGSTGELF
NA | 11 | TRBV6-4 | NA | ASSLAGTDTQY
TRBD2 | 13 | TRBV11-3 | once | ASSSGLAVGDEQF
TRBD1 | 13 | TRBV5-6 | NA | ASSSPGQLNEKLF
TRBD1 | 12 | TRBV2 | NA | ASAEQGANYGYT
TRBD2 | 14 | TRBV6-5 | once | ASSSLAGGRQETQY
TRBD1 | 13 | TRBV5-1 | NA | ASRELDRGQETQY
NA | 12 | TRBV5-1 | NA | ASSLEMGGTEAF
NA | 13 | TRBV5-1 | NA | ASSLGDLHPYEQY